This TCR beta chain was recorded in a study of human T cells and chemical hapten exposure (dated by TCRdb to about 2021). Some background on the complete study: For sensitization, 2% DPC in acetone was applied to a 2 cm by 2 cm area of upper inner arm skin. Twenty-nine alopecia patients provided blood for TCR sequencing at one to four time points (pre-sensitization, 2, 6 and 24 weeks). Patch testing on the upper back used Finn chambers containing 0.01% DPC, with scoring done after 6 days according to International Contact Dermatitis Research Group standards. Libraries were pooled for sequencing, and variation in per-sample TCR yields was attributed mainly to small differences in library volumes within the pool. Patient blood was sampled pre-sensitization (week 0) and at 2, 6 and about 24 weeks after DPC sensitization. Weekly therapeutic DPC doses were additionally applied to the scalp of patients throughout the roughly 23-week study period. The patient cohort, mostly female, included alopecia areata with under or over 50% scalp involvement, alopecia totalis and alopecia universalis. Peripheral blood TCR repertoire changes were tracked in vivo in alopecia patients during primary and secondary sensitization to the hapten diphenylcyclopropenone (DPC).

This clonotype was counted a few times. Its antigen is not yet known. The input lacks base qualities; no much larger clone sits a single base away. Taken with the paper, the label for time point translates to: patch test 3, about 24 weeks after DPC sensitization. Reading the label with the study, this specimen's treatment or condition is: therapeutic diphenylcyclopropenone sensitization with weekly scalp DPC. At every patch-test visit, the blood draw took place before the patch test was put on. Eligible patients were aged 18 to 70, diagnosed with alopecia, deemed suitable for DPC therapy, and excluded if pregnant. Total RNA was isolated from unfractionated whole blood collected in Tempus Blood RNA tubes. Libraries were built with RACE. The sequencer was a NextSeq 500. Library preparation attached unique molecular identifiers to individual cDNA molecules for quantitative, reproducible TCR counting. Both TCR alpha and TCR beta chains were sequenced from each blood RNA sample. On the study's bioinformatics: A median of roughly 99,000 TCRs per sample was observed, with a range of about 23,224 to 700,000. V, J and CDR3 annotation of the TCR reads was carried out using the Decombinator software suite. For the PS versus PT1 abundance plots, all samples were subsampled to the same number of TCRs (28,000). TCRs were defined as expanded if absent before sensitization and observed at least eight times at the 2-week time point. TCRdb itself trimmed the public reads at Q25 with fastp, ran MiXCR and retained productive beta chains. Rows with a matching CDR3 protein are joined into one entry that keeps the most common DNA and genes. V and J calls and clone size were set by TCRdb, not the authors. The sample data list more than 45,000 distinct CDR3 sequences, and 12% of these were observed just once. The leading ten clones occupy 2.4% of the sample.

From the cysteine up to the phenylalanine, the CDR3 has a length of 11 residues. The read is trimmed to its CDR3 DNA, 33 bases read in frame from base 1. CDR1 SGHAT and CDR2 FQNNGV are derived from the germline V gene. V gives up 5 bases and J gives up 1 base, and the segment between their germline ends measures 3 bases. Summary of the overall study and its limitations: DPC sensitization did not change the number of TCRs with a frequency above 1 in 1000, and there was no evidence of changes in global repertoire structure. Patch test score was positively correlated with the number of PT1 expanded TCRs, with significance at thresholds 8, 16 and 32 but not at 4. After repeated subsampling, changes were observed in the strength of the expansion versus patch-test correlation and in the threshold at which the correlation became significant. Compared with pre-sensitization or healthy control sets, expanded TCRs formed significantly more large CDR3 similarity clusters, which is consistent with antigen-driven responses. Alopecia, a presumed autoimmune disease, was present in all patients, so the immune response of the patients might differ from that of healthy individuals.

The TCR comes from a man younger than 40 with alopecia areata. Some clones in this sample may be carry-over from other donors' samples. The chain employs TRBV11-2 and TRBJ2-7; confidence is insufficient to name the D gene. This material consisted of whole blood, taken in connection with sensitization to the hapten diphenylcyclopropenone (DPC). The CDR3 region has the sequence CASSASYEQYF. The nucleotides read TGTGCCAGCAGCGCGTCCTACGAGCAGTACTTC.